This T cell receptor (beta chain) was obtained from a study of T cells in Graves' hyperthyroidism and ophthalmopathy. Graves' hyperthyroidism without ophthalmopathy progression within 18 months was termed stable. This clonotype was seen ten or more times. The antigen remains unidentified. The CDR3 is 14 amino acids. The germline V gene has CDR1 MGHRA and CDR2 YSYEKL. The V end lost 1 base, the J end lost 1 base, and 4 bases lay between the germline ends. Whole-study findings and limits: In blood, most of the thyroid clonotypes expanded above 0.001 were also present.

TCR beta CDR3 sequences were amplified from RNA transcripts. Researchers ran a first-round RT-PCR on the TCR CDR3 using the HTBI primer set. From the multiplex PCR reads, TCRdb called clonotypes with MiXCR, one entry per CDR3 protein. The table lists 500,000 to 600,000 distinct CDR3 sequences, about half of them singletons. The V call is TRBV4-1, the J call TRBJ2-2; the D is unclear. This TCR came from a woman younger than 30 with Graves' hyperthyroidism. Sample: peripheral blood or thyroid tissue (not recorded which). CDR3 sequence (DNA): TGCGCCAGCAGCCAAGGCAAGAACACCGGGGAGCTGTTTTTT. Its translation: CASSQGKNTGELFF.